This TCR beta chain was documented in a study of blood T cell repertoires in COVID-19 (dated by TCRdb to about 2020). Study-level background: Collaborator samples came from the United States, Italy and Spain and covered acute and convalescent phases of COVID-19. The prospective study material was composed of cDNA or gDNA derived from T cells, B-cell-depleted T cells, or PBMCs. Deeply sampled blood TCRbeta repertoires from subjects exposed to, actively infected with, or recovered from COVID-19 were included in the dataset. The repertoires were released in a freely available public database meant as a resource for research on the immune response to SARS-CoV-2. Samples were obtained from the ongoing ImmuneRACE study (first 160 participants) and from 1,200 or so subjects provided by 6 global collaborators. Sample metadata almost always included a de-identified subject ID, COVID-19 status, age in years and sex. Where available, HLA class I and class II types were taken from metadata supplied by the sample provider and were not determined by assay-based typing.

This clone was counted only a few times. The antigen this receptor binds is unknown. Base qualities are not recorded, but no much larger clone differs from it by a single base. Study-wide conclusions, independent of this receptor: Clinical and demographic metadata were provided uncurated, with the amount varying by source and participant.

Trimming removed 0 bases from V and 5 bases from J, leaving 8 bases between the germline ends. Its CDR3 holds 14 amino acids, cysteine through phenylalanine. Only CDR3 DNA remains: 42 bases, in frame from the first base. From the germline V gene, CDR1 is MNHNS and CDR2 is SASEGT. Collaborating institutions collected whole blood in K2EDTA tubes following their own protocols. Collaborator samples were shipped for TCRbeta analysis as frozen whole blood, isolated PBMCs, or DNA extracted from either sample type. The immunoSEQ Assay, a bias-controlled multiplex PCR, was used to amplify TCRbeta CDR3 regions from genomic DNA. The authors processed their data as follows. Nucleated cell counts per sample were estimated from amplification of reference gene primers within the assay. To quantify the absolute abundance of each unique TCRbeta CDR3 rearrangement, sequence reads were collapsed and filtered. For each sample, productive Simpson clonality was calculated as the square root of Simpson's diversity index over productive rearrangements. Here the immuneACCESS table is served through TCRdb, limited to in-frame sequences with V and J called. Missing clones are a known gap in these copies; in checked studies unresolved V genes cover under half, and the rest lacks a known reason. The DNA was the basis for D and trimming; V, J and clone size are from that table. Present in this sample are 95,000 to 100,000 clones, roughly 85% of which were seen just once. In total, the top ten clones hold about 1.8% of the sample.

Input material: peripheral blood. This receptor was taken from a woman in her 70s with active or convalescent COVID-19. The rearranged segments are TRBV6-1 and TRBJ1-3; no D gene is confidently identified. The nucleotide sequence reads as follows: TGTGCCAGCAGTGAAGCCCAAAGCAGAAACACCATATATTTT. Translated, this is CASSEAQSRNTIYF.